Below, one TCR beta chain is given with its context. How the authors handled the data: Estimates of nucleated cell counts were drawn from the amplification of reference gene primers. Clones were read by immunoSEQ multiplex PCR, and TCRdb kept only the in-frame ones, dropping some. The DNA gave D and trimming, while V, J and clone size come from that table. The table records more than 200,000 clones, 80% to 90% of them present only once. Trimming removed 3 bases at V and 0 bases at J, with 6 bases between. CDR3 length equals 14 residues. The germline gives CDR1 ENHRY, CDR2 SYGVKD. These data originate in a study of blood T cell repertoires in COVID-19. About the research overall: Acute-phase and convalescent COVID-19 samples originated in the United States, Italy and Spain. PBMCs, B-cell-depleted T cells, or T cells provided the cDNA or gDNA that made up the material.

The V call is TRBV10-3, the J call TRBJ1-5; D uncertain. Sequencing was done on a sample of peripheral blood. The origin of this receptor is a man aged 25 to 40 with active or convalescent COVID-19. CDR3 in DNA: TGTGCCATCAGTGACAGGAATAGCAATCAGCCCCAGCATTTT. Translated: CAISDRNSNQPQHF.